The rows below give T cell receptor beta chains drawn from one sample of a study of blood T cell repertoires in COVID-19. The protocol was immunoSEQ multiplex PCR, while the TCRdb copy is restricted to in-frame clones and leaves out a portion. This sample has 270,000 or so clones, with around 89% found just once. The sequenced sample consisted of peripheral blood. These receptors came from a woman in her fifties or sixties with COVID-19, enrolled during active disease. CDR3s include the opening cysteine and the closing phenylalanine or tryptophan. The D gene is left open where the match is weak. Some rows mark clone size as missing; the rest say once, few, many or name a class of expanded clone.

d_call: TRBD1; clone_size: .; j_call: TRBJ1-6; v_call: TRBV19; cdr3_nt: TGTGCCAGTAGTATAGATGGGACAGGGGTCTCACCCCTCCACTTT; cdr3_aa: CASSIDGTGVSPLHF
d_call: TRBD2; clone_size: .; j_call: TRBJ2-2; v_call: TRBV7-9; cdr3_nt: TGTGCCAGCAGCCCCGGGACTAGCGGGGGTCAGAGGGAGCTGTTTTTT; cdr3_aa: CASSPGTSGGQRELFF
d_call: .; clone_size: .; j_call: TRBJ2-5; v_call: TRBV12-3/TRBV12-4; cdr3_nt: TGTGCCAGCAGTTTCACGGGGGACGGGACCCAGTACTTC; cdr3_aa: CASSFTGDGTQYF
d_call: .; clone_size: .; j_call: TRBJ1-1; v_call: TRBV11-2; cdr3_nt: TGTGCCAGCAGCTACCTAGCGGGCACTGAAGCTTTCTTT; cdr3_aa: CASSYLAGTEAFF
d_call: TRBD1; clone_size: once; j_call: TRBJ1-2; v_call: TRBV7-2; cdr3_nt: TGTGCCAGCACCCCGGGGACAGGGGCGGCTGGCTACACCTTC; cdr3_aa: CASTPGTGAAGYTF
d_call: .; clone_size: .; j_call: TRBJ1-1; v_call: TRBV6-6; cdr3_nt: TGTGCCAGCCGGTACGAGGCAACTGAAGCTTTCTTT; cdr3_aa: CASRYEATEAFF
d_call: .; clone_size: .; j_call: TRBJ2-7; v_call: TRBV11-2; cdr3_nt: TGTGCCAGCAGCTTAGACAGGGATTACGAGCAGTACTTC; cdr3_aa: CASSLDRDYEQYF
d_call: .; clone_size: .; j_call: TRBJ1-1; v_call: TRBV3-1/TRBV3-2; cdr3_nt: TGTGCCAGCAGCCAAGATGGGCCAGACACTGAAGCTTTCTTT; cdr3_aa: CASSQDGPDTEAFF
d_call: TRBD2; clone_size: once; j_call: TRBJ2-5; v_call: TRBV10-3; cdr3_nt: TGTGCCATCAGTAGTCTAGCGGGGCCGCAAGAGACCCAGTACTTC; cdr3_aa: CAISSLAGPQETQYF
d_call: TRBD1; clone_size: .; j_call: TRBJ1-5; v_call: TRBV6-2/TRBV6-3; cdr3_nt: TGTGCCAGCAGTCCCTCCCGGACAGGACCCCAGCATTTT; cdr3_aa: CASSPSRTGPQHF
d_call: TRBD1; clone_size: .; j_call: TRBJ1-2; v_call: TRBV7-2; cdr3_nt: TGTGCCAGCAGCATGACAGGGTACTATGGCTACACCTTC; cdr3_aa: CASSMTGYYGYTF
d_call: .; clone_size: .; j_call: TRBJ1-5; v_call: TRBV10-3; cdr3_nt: TGTGCCATCAAGGCGGCAGTGGGCAATCAGCCCCAGCATTTT; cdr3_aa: CAIKAAVGNQPQHF
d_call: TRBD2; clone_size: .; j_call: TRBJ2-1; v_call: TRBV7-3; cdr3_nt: TGTGCCAGCAGCTTACGACTAGCGGGCCTAAATGAGCAGTTCTTC; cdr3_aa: CASSLRLAGLNEQFF
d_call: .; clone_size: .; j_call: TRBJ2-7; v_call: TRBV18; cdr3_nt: TGTGCCAGCTCACCCCACCCCCCACAGGGCTCCCACGAGCAGTACTTC; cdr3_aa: CASSPHPPQGSHEQYF
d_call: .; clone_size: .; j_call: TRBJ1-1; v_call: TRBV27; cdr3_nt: TGTGCCAGCAGTTTATCGGTAGACATGAACACTGAAGCTTTCTTT; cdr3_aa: CASSLSVDMNTEAFF
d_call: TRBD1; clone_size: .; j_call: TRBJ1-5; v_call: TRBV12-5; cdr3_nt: TGTGCTAGTGGTTCGCCCCACAGGGGTAGCAATCAGCCCCAGCATTTT; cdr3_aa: CASGSPHRGSNQPQHF
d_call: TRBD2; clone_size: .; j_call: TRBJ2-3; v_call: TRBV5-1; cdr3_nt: TGCGCCAGCAGCTTGTCGGTTAGCGGGGGGGCCTCGGCAGATACGCAGTATTTT; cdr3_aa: CASSLSVSGGASADTQYF
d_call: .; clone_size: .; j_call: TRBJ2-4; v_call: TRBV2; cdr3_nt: TGTGCCAGCAAACCCGAGGTTATAGCCAAAAACATTCAGTACTTC; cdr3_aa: CASKPEVIAKNIQYF
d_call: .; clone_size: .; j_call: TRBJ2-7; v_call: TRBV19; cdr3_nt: TGTGCCAGTAGTTCGGGACAATACTACGAGCAGTACTTC; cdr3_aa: CASSSGQYYEQYF
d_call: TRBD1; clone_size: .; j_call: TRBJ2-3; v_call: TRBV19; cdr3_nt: TGTGCCAGTAGTGTCGACAGTACTCGACAGGGACCTAGCACAGATACGCAGTATTTT; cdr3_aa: CASSVDSTRQGPSTDTQYF
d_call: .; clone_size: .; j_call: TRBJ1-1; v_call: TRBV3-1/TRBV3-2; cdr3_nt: TGTGCCAGCAGCCAAGATCTACAGGAAAAAGCTTTCTTT; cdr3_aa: CASSQDLQEKAFF
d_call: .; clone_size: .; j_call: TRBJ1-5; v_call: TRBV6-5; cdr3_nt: TGTGCCAGCAGTTATACAGGGAGCAATCAGCCCCAGCATTTT; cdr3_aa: CASSYTGSNQPQHF
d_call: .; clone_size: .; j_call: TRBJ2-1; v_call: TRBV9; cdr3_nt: TGTGCCAGCAGCGTAGTGGGAGACAATGAGCAGTTCTTC; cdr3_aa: CASSVVGDNEQFF